The 10 T cell receptor beta chains presented below share a single source sample, sequenced in a study of CXCR3-negative and CXCR3-positive naive CD8 T cells. UMI-labeled TRB cDNA libraries were prepared by 5' RACE. TCRdb reprocessed the 5' RACE reads and reports one entry per CDR3 protein, with no DNA. The listing contains around 95,000 distinct CDR3 sequences. Findings of the study overall: For CXCR3-positive naive cells, TRB CDR3s were more hydrophobic than those of CXCR3-negative naive cells.

No antigen has been assigned to these receptors. Sequenced input: naive CXCR3+ CD8+ T cells from blood. The subset here: CD45RO-CCR7+CD27+CD95- naive CD8+ T cells expressing CXCR3 (TNR3+). These receptors were obtained from a human donor in good health. Some clones in this sample may be carry-over from other donors' samples.

The gene calls are TRBV29-1 and TRBJ2-1; the D call from TCRdb, TRBD1, cannot be confirmed without DNA. This CDR3 spans 15 amino acids. The germline gives CDR1 SQVTM, CDR2 ANQGSEA. CDR3 amino acids: CSVEDPSEGGYEQFF.

The chain combines TRBV27 with TRBJ2-7; TCRdb lists TRBD2, though no DNA is available to test this call. Germline CDR1 and CDR2: MNHEY and SMNVEV (reference sequence). There are 16 residues in the CDR3. CDR3: CASSPWTSGGAYEQYF.

This chain joins TRBV7-9 and TRBJ1-1. Per the germline V gene, CDR1 is SEHNR and CDR2 is FQNEAQ (reference sequence). There are 13 residues in the CDR3. The CDR3 loop reads CASRLGINPEAFF.

The V gene is TRBV13, the J gene TRBJ2-2; TCRdb designates TRBD2, a call that cannot be tested without DNA. This CDR3 has 16 amino acids. Germline values: CDR1 PRHDT, CDR2 FYEKMQ (reference sequence). This CDR3 reads CASSSHLAGNTGELFF.

CDR3 protein: CSVLNFGGAGTGELFF. The J gene is TRBJ2-2, the V gene TRBV29-1; TCRdb selects TRBD1, and the lack of DNA leaves this call unchecked. The CDR3 extends over 16 amino acids. CDR1 is SQVTM, CDR2 ANQGSEA, per germline.

The genes are TRBV7-2 and TRBJ2-7; TCRdb lists TRBD2, though no DNA is available to test this call. The CDR3 spans 16 residues. CDR1 is SGHTA, CDR2 FQGNSA, per germline. The CDR3 sequence is CASSLLSGGLTNEQYF.

The chain combines TRBV12-3 or TRBV12-4 with TRBJ2-5; there is no DNA to check the TCRdb D call of TRBD1. The CDR3 spans 18 residues. The CDR3 loop is CASSPPGTGGVEQETQYF.

V and J are TRBV4-1 and TRBJ2-1; the TCRdb D gene call, TRBD1, has no DNA to confirm it. The CDR3 totals 15 residues. Germline V gene data show CDR1 as MGHRA and CDR2 as YSYEKL. CDR3 amino acids: CASSQAASRGTEQFF.

The chain carries TRBV7-6 and TRBJ1-2. CDR3 size: 15 residues. In germline, CDR1 is SGHVS, CDR2 FNYEAQ. CDR3 sequence reads: CASSLAGDRARGYTF.

The chain is built from TRBV19 and TRBJ2-3; the D call of TRBD1 rests on TCRdb alone, since no DNA is present to check it. The CDR3 totals 18 residues. The germline CDR1 and CDR2 sequences are LNHDA and SQIVND (reference sequence). CDR3 protein: CASPRQAGATPSTDTQYF.